The rows below give T cell receptor beta chains drawn from one sample of a study of blood T cell repertoires in COVID-19. The data were produced by immunoSEQ multiplex PCR, yet TCRdb's version contains in-frame clones alone and is incomplete. Of around 130,000 clones in the sample, more than 80% were seen once. Sequenced material: peripheral blood. Every receptor here comes from a man in his 70s with active or convalescent COVID-19. The CDR3 runs from the conserved cysteine through the conserved F or W. D genes are given only for firm matches. For some rows the clone size is stated as once, few or many, or as a class when expanded; others skip it.

D gene	V gene	clone size	J gene	CDR3 protein	CDR3 DNA
TRBD1	TRBV11-2	.	TRBJ2-2	CASSRTGAQTGELFF	TGTGCCAGCAGCAGGACAGGGGCCCAGACCGGGGAGCTGTTTTTT
TRBD1	TRBV5-1	.	TRBJ2-5	CASTTGGAGETQYF	TGCGCCAGCACTACAGGGGGCGCGGGGGAGACCCAGTACTTC
.	TRBV3-1/TRBV3-2	.	TRBJ1-5	CASSQFSGGGQPQHF	TGTGCCAGCAGCCAATTTTCGGGGGGCGGCCAGCCCCAGCATTTT
.	TRBV14	.	TRBJ2-2	CASSRFPGGTINTGELFF	TGTGCCAGCAGCCGCTTCCCAGGGGGGACAATCAACACCGGGGAGCTGTTTTTT
TRBD2	TRBV5-6	.	TRBJ2-1	CASSFRTSGRRDEQFF	TGTGCCAGCAGCTTTAGGACTAGCGGGAGGAGGGATGAGCAGTTCTTC
TRBD1	TRBV5-1	.	TRBJ2-1	CASSFSFGTGAYNEQFF	TGCGCCAGCAGCTTTTCGTTCGGGACAGGGGCCTACAATGAGCAGTTCTTC
.	TRBV7-9	few	TRBJ1-2	CASSFDRQGYTF	TGTGCCAGCAGCTTCGACAGGCAGGGCTACACCTTC
.	TRBV19	.	TRBJ1-5	CASSAGKRNQPQHF	TGTGCCAGTAGTGCGGGGAAACGTAATCAGCCCCAGCATTTT
.	TRBV30	.	TRBJ2-5	CAWTPGEETQYF	TGTGCCTGGACACCGGGAGAAGAGACCCAGTACTTC
.	TRBV3-1/TRBV3-2	.	TRBJ2-7	CASSQAGLAQKSYF	TGTGCCAGCAGCCAGGCCGGACTTGCCCAGAAGTCGTACTTC
TRBD2	TRBV7-9	few	TRBJ2-7	CASSIVPGLAINEQYF	TGTGCCAGCTCGATCGTTCCGGGACTAGCGATAAACGAGCAGTACTTC
.	TRBV11-1	.	TRBJ2-1	CASSSTGTSSYNEQFF	TGTGCCAGCAGCTCGACAGGGACTAGCTCCTACAATGAGCAGTTCTTC
TRBD2	TRBV5-1	.	TRBJ2-1	CASSLYPSGGRDEQFF	TGCGCCAGCAGCTTGTACCCTAGCGGGGGGCGGGATGAGCAGTTCTTC
TRBD1	TRBV5-6	once	TRBJ2-5	CATGTGGYQETQYF	TGTGCCACCGGGACAGGGGGTTACCAAGAGACCCAGTACTTC
TRBD1	TRBV28	.	TRBJ1-1	CASSFRPDRALIKLSSNTEAFF	TGTGCCAGCAGTTTCCGTCCAGACAGGGCCTTGATAAAACTAAGCAGCAACACTGAAGCTTTCTTT
.	TRBV28	.	TRBJ1-1	CASSLDREAFF	TGTGCCAGCAGTTTAGATAGGGAGGCTTTCTTT
.	TRBV29-1	.	TRBJ2-1	CSADAEGPRYNEQFF	TGCAGCGCAGATGCCGAGGGTCCGCGGTACAATGAGCAGTTCTTC
TRBD1	TRBV11-2	.	TRBJ1-2	CASSPQGAGGYTF	TGTGCCAGCAGCCCGCAGGGGGCGGGTGGCTACACCTTC